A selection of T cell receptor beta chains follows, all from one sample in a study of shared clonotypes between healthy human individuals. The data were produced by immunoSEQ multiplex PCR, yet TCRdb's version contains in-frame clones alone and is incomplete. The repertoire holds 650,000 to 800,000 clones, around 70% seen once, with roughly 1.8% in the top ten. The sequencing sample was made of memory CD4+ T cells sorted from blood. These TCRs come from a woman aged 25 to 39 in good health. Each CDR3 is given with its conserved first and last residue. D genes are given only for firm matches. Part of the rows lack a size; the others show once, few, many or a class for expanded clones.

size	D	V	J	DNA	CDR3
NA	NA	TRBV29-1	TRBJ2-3	TGCAGCGTTGAAGGCATTGGGATAGATACGCAGTATTTT	CSVEGIGIDTQYF
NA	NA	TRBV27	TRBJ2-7	TGTGCCAGCAGTCCGCAGGGAGCCCTACCGGAGCAGTACTTC	CASSPQGALPEQYF
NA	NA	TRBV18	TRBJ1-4	TGTGCCAGCTCACCAACTACAGTGAGAAAACTGTTTTTT	CASSPTTVRKLFF
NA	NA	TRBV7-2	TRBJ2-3	TGTGCCAGCAGCTTAGCGCTTGGTACAGATACGCAGTATTTT	CASSLALGTDTQYF
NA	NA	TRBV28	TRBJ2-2	TGTGCCAGCAGTTTAGTCGGTTACAGGTGGAGGGGGACCGGGGAGCTGTTTTTT	CASSLVGYRWRGTGELFF
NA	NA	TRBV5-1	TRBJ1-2	TGCGCCAGCAGCTTGGTTGAGCCCCGCGGAGGAGGCTACACCTTC	CASSLVEPRGGGYTF
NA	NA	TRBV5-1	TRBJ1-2	TGCGCCAGCAGCTTGGGACCTTTCTATGGCTACACCTTC	CASSLGPFYGYTF
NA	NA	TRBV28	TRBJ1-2	TGTGCCAGCAGTTTACCTGGACTGGGGGGCTACACCTTC	CASSLPGLGGYTF
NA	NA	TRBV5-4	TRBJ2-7	TGTGCCAGCAGCCCTAACTGGGGTTACGAGCAGTACTTC	CASSPNWGYEQYF
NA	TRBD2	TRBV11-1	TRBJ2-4	TGTGCCAGCAGCTTACCGGGAGGGTCAGATAAAAACATTCAGTACTTC	CASSLPGGSDKNIQYF
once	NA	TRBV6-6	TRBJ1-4	TGTGCCAGCAGTTACTCGTGGGCTTCTACTAATGAAAAACTGTTTTTT	CASSYSWASTNEKLFF
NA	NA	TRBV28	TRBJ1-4	TGTGCCAGCAACATTGCGACTGGTCGGGAAAAACTGTTTTTT	CASNIATGREKLFF
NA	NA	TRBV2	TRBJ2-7	TGTGCCAGTAGTGAGAACCACGAGCAGTACTTC	CASSENHEQYF
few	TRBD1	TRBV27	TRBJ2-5	TGTGCCAGCCGATTAACAGGGGGAGAGACCCAGTACTTC	CASRLTGGETQYF
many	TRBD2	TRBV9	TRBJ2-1	TGTGCCAGCAGCGGTAGCGGGAGTGGCTACAATGAGCAGTTCTTC	CASSGSGSGYNEQFF
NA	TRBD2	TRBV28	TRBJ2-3	TGTGCCAGCAGTGGGACTAGCGGAAACACAGATACGCAGTATTTT	CASSGTSGNTDTQYF
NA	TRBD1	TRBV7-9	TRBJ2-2	TGTGCCAGCAGCAGATTGGGACAGTCGAACACCGGGGAGCTGTTTTTT	CASSRLGQSNTGELFF
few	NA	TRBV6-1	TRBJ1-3	TGTGCCAGCAGTGAAGGAAACACCATATATTTT	CASSEGNTIYF
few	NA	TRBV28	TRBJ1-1	TGTGCCAGCAGATCTCCCTTGAACACTGAAGCTTTCTTT	CASRSPLNTEAFF
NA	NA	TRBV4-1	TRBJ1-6	TGCGCCAGCAGCCAAGTGCACCGGTGGAATGGGGGCCTCGAGAATTCACCCCTCCACTTT	CASSQVHRWNGGLENSPLHF
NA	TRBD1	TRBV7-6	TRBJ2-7	TGTGCCAGCAGCTTAGCACCTCCGACAGGGGTCGGCGAGCAGTACTTC	CASSLAPPTGVGEQYF
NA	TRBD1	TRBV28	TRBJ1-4	TGTGCCAGCAGCCAGGCGGGGCTTCAGGGGGCAACTAATGAAAAACTGTTTTTT	CASSQAGLQGATNEKLFF
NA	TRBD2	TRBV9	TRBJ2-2	TGTGCCAGCAGCGTAGGGGCGGGAGCGAACACCGGGGAGCTGTTTTTT	CASSVGAGANTGELFF
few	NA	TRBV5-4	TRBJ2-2	TGTGCCAGCAGCCGGCCGGGGACCGGGGAGCTGTTTTTT	CASSRPGTGELFF
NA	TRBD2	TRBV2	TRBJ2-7	TGTGCCAGCAGTTCCCGGACTAGCGGGCGGGGCGAGCAGTACTTC	CASSSRTSGRGEQYF
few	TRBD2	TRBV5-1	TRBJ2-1	TGCGCCAGCAGCGTCGCTAGCGGAAACTACAATGAGCAGTTCTTC	CASSVASGNYNEQFF
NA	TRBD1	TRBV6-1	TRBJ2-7	TGTGCCAGCAGACCCCACAGGGGGAGTGACTACGAGCAGTACTTC	CASRPHRGSDYEQYF
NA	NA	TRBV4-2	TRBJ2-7	TGTGCCAGCAGCCGCCAAGTTGTTGGGCAGGGGAACTACGAGCAGTACTTC	CASSRQVVGQGNYEQYF
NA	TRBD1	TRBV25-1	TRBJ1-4	TGTGCCAGCAGTCGTTTCGGACAGGGAGGGGGAAAACTGTTTTTT	CASSRFGQGGGKLFF
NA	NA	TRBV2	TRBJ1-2	TGTGCCAGCAGTGCTAATTCGTTTCCTGGCTACACCTTC	CASSANSFPGYTF
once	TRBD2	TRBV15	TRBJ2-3	TGTGCCACTCAGGCCAGGGCCGCTAGCGGGAGGTATAGCACAGATACGCAGTATTTT	CATQARAASGRYSTDTQYF
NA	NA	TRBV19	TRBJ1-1	TGTGCCAGTAGTATAGATTCCTGGGGCCTGGGGGTGAACACTGAAGCTTTCTTT	CASSIDSWGLGVNTEAFF
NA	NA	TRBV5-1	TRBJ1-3	TGCGCCAGCTGGGAGGGCAGCTCTGGAAACACCATATATTTT	CASWEGSSGNTIYF
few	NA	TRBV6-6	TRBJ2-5	TGTGCCAGCAGCGGTACACAGGGGGGGGAGACCCAGTACTTC	CASSGTQGGETQYF
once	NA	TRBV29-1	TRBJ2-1	TGCAGCGTGCGCGAGGGGTCCTCTGAGCAGTTCTTC	CSVREGSSEQFF
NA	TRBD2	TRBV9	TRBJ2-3	TGTGCCAGCAGCGCTGGCGGCGGGAGGATGACAGATACGCAGTATTTT	CASSAGGGRMTDTQYF
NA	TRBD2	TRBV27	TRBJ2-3	TGTGCCAGTCAACCGGGGACTAGCGGATACACAGATACGCAGTATTTT	CASQPGTSGYTDTQYF
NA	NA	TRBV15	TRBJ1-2	TGTGCCACCAGGGGGATCTATGGCTACACCTTC	CATRGIYGYTF
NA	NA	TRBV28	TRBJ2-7	TGTGCCACCGCGGGACAGCCCTACGAGCAGTACTTC	CATAGQPYEQYF
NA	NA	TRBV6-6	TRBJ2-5	TGTGCCAGCAGTTACTCTGGGGGAGAGACCCAGTACTTC	CASSYSGGETQYF
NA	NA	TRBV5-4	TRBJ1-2	TGTGCCAGCAGCTTGTTGTTAGCTAACTATGGCTACACCTTC	CASSLLLANYGYTF
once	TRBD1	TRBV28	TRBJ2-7	TGTGCCAGCAGGACGGGGACAGGGGATATTACGGGGCAGTACTTC	CASRTGTGDITGQYF
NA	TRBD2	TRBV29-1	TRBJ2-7	TGCAGCGTTGGGGAGGGATTGAACGAGCAGTACTTC	CSVGEGLNEQYF
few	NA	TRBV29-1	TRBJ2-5	TGCAGCGCCGCCTCGCAGGTGGAGACCCAGTACTTC	CSAASQVETQYF
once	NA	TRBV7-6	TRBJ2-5	TGTGCCAGCAGCTTATCCCCGTCGGAGACCCAGTACTTC	CASSLSPSETQYF
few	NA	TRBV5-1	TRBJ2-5	TGCGCCAGCAGCTTGGGGGACATTAGGCAAGAGACCCAGTACTTC	CASSLGDIRQETQYF
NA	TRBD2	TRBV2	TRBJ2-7	TGTGCCAGCAGTGGTGGGAGACTAGCGGGGTTAAGCTCCTACGAGCAGTACTTC	CASSGGRLAGLSSYEQYF
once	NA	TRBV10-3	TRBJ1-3	TGTGCCATCAGTTTACCGGGACTTGCAAACACCATATATTTT	CAISLPGLANTIYF
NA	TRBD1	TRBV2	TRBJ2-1	TGTGCCAGCAGGGGAGACAGGGGCTCCTACAATGAGCAGTTCTTC	CASRGDRGSYNEQFF
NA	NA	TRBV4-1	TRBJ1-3	TGCGCCAGCAGCCAAGAGCTCACATACTCTGGAAACACCATATATTTT	CASSQELTYSGNTIYF
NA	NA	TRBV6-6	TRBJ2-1	TGTGCCGGGGCGCGAGGGGGCTCCTACAATGAGCAGTTCTTC	CAGARGGSYNEQFF
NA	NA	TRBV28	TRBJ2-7	TGTGCCAGCAGGAATCGCCCGGGACGGCCGGTCTTC	CASRNRPGRPVF
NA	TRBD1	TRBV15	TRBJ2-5	TGTGCCACCAGCAGAGATCAGGGGGATAAAGAGACCCAGTACTTC	CATSRDQGDKETQYF
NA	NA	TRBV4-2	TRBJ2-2	TGTGCCAGCAGCCCAACAGGAGCCGCTGACACCGGGGAGCTGTTTTTT	CASSPTGAADTGELFF
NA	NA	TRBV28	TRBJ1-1	TGTGCCAGCTCGAGCGTATCGCCCGCCGGGGCTTTCTTT	CASSSVSPAGAFF
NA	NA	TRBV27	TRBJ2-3	TGTGCCAGCAGTCCGGGACTTTCTAAGCCAATAGGGGATACGCAGTATTTT	CASSPGLSKPIGDTQYF
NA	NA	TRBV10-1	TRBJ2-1	TGCGCCAGCGGGGGAAGCTCCTACAATGAGCAGTTCTTC	CASGGSSYNEQFF
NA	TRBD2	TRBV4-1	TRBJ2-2	TGCGCCAGCAGCCAAGCGGGAGGGAGCGGGGAGCTGTTTTTT	CASSQAGGSGELFF
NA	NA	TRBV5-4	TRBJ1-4	TGTGCCAGCAGCTACTCCAGTGCAACTAATGAAAAACTGTTTTTT	CASSYSSATNEKLFF
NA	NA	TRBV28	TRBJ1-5	TGTGCCAGCAGTTTAGGGCCCCGGGACAATCAGCCCCAGCATTTT	CASSLGPRDNQPQHF